One T cell receptor beta chain is described in this entry. This entry belongs to a study of CD8 T cells in Susac syndrome. V dropped 6 bases and J dropped 11 bases, with 19 bases sitting between them. This CDR3 spans 13 amino acids. Reverse transcription of about 0.45 to 1 ug RNA was performed with random hexamers. TCRdb re-called the immunoSEQ multiplex PCR reads through MiXCR, storing one row per CDR3 protein. The sample records some 300,000 distinct CDR3 sequences, almost 85% being singletons. What was sequenced was CD8+ T cells from PBMCs. This rearrangement joins TRBV12-3 or TRBV12-4 to TRBJ1-1; D remains ambiguous. The clonotype originates from a human donor with multiple sclerosis. CDR3: CASRRAPYKKAFF. The CDR3 region has the DNA TGTGCCAGCAGACGAGCGCCCTACAAGAAGGCTTTCTTT.